Listed here are 26 T cell receptor beta chains from one sample, sequenced in a study of cytomegalovirus exposure and HLA in healthy donors. Primers: 60 Vbeta forward and 13 Jbeta reverse. The assay was immunoSEQ multiplex PCR, and TCRdb's table has in-frame clones only and misses some. The repertoire holds approximately 110,000 clones, with roughly 13% as singletons. Sequencing used PBMCs. The receptors derive from a man aged 35-49 years in good health and CMV-seropositive.

The chain employs TRBV18 and TRBJ2-1; the D gene is possibly TRBD2 (6 bases). Germline V gene sequence: CDR1 KGHSH, CDR2 LQKENI. The V end lost 0 bases, the J end lost 5 bases, and 11 bases lay between the germline ends. This CDR3 is built from 15 residues. This CDR3 reads CASSPPGTPNNEQFF. The CDR3 nucleotides are TGTGCCAGCTCACCACCCGGGACTCCGAACAATGAGCAGTTCTTC.

The gene calls are TRBV7-9 and TRBJ1-4, with 10 bases identical to TRBD1. Looked up from germline, CDR1 is SEHNR and CDR2 is FQNEAQ (reference sequence). Germline trimming cut 5 bases from V and 4 bases from J; bases unmatched to any gene: 4. This CDR3 is 15 amino acids long. The CDR3: CASSRDRGRNEKLFF. The DNA for the CDR3 is TGTGCCAGCAGCCGAGACAGGGGGCGTAATGAAAAACTGTTTTTT.

This clone occurred a few times. The chain carries TRBV29-1 and TRBJ1-2, with D hard to call. Trimming took 6 bases from V and 7 from J, leaving 12 bases between them. The V gene's germline CDR1 is SQVTM and CDR2 ANQGSEA. The CDR3 runs 11 residues. Here the CDR3 reads CSVSIYFGYTF. The CDR3 DNA sequence: TGCAGCGTCTCCATATACTTTGGCTACACCTTC.

This clone was seen more than once but under ten times. This sequence joins TRBV2 and TRBJ1-5, with D maybe TRBD1 (5 bases). The V gene lost 9 bases and the J gene lost 4 bases, with 13 bases spanning the gap. This CDR3 has 13 amino acids. The germline V gene has CDR1 SNHLY and CDR2 FYNNEI. The CDR3 protein is CASRRDSNQPQHF. The CDR3 DNA follows: TGTGCCAGTCGGAGAGACAGTAATCAGCCCCAGCATTTT.

This clone has only a few counts. This chain links TRBV28 with TRBJ2-7, with D possibly being TRBD2 (6 bases). V was clipped by 2 bases and J by 5 bases, with 13 bases between them. The CDR3 consists of 14 residues. Germline lookup yields CDR1 MDHEN and CDR2 SYDVKM. Here the CDR3 DNA reads TGTGCCAGCAGTTTACCAGCGGGTTTGAACGAGCAGTACTTC. This encodes CASSLPAGLNEQYF.

This clone appeared a few times. The rearrangement uses TRBV5-1 and TRBJ2-6; possibly TRBD2 for D (5 bases). From germline, CDR1 is SGHRS and CDR2 YFSETQ. The CDR3 consists of 16 residues. V was trimmed by 4 bases and J by 3 bases, leaving 14 bases between them. In DNA, the CDR3 is TGCGCCAGCAGCCGTGGACTGCCCTATGGGGCCAACGTCCTGACTTTC. It codes for CASSRGLPYGANVLTF.

The chain recombines TRBV4-1 with TRBJ2-7; no firm D call. The germline V and J ends were trimmed by 0 bases and 3 bases, with 12 bases remaining between them. Per the germline V gene, CDR1 is MGHRA and CDR2 is YSYEKL. The CDR3 runs to 15 residues. The CDR3 DNA reads TGCGCCAGCAGCCAAGATACCAGTCCAGACTACGAGCAGTACTTC. Residues: CASSQDTSPDYEQYF.

This clone was seen a handful of times. The chain uses TRBV5-1 and TRBJ1-2; D ambiguous. The CDR3 loop spans 14 amino acids. The ends were cut back, 4 bases at V and 4 bases at J, with 14 bases in the middle. Germline loops: CDR1 SGHRS, CDR2 YFSETQ. CDR3 coding DNA: TGCGCCAGCAGCCTGGCCTTAGAGGGCTATGGCTACACCTTC. As protein: CASSLALEGYGYTF.

This clone was seen only a few times. The genes are TRBV6-1 and TRBJ2-3; D ambiguous. Germline V gene data show CDR1 as MNHNS and CDR2 as SASEGT. The CDR3 loop spans 14 amino acids. Trimming took 3 bases from V and 1 from J, leaving 8 bases between them. The DNA of the CDR3 is TGTGCCAGCAGTGACGGCGGAGGCACAGATACGCAGTATTTT. Translated, it gives CASSDGGGTDTQYF.

Only a few counts were recorded for this clone. This sequence joins TRBV6-1 and TRBJ1-6; D gene uncertain. Trimming cost V 1 base and J 6 bases, with 13 bases left between them. Germline assignment: CDR1 MNHNS and CDR2 SASEGT. The CDR3 sequence is 16 residues long. DNA of the CDR3: TGTGCCAGCAGTGAAGGGGAGTACGTGCCTAATTCACCCCTCCACTTT. Translating gives CASSEGEYVPNSPLHF.

The V call is TRBV9, the J call TRBJ2-2; possibly TRBD1 for D (5 bases). The V gene's germline CDR1 is SGDLS and CDR2 YYNGEE. The V end was cut by 0 bases, the J end by 0 bases, with 6 bases between. The CDR3 is made up of 15 amino acids. The CDR3 reads CASSVGQTNTGELFF. Here the CDR3 DNA reads TGTGCCAGCAGCGTAGGACAGACGAACACCGGGGAGCTGTTTTTT.

This clone was seen only a few times. CDR3 in DNA: TGTGCCAGCAGTTGGGGCCCTGACGACACCATATATTTT. The encoded protein is CASSWGPDDTIYF. The V gene is TRBV7-9, the J gene TRBJ1-3, with a weak D call TRBD1 (5 bases). The CDR3 consists of 13 residues. The V gene's germline CDR1 is SEHNR and CDR2 FQNEAQ (reference sequence). The germline V and J ends were trimmed by 6 bases and 8 bases, with 14 bases remaining between them.

The genes are TRBV19 and TRBJ1-5; possibly TRBD1 for D (5 bases). Germline loops: CDR1 LNHDA, CDR2 SQIVND (reference sequence). V lost 8 bases, J lost 0 bases, and 14 bases lay in between. The CDR3 spans 15 residues. For the CDR3, the DNA is TGTGCCAGTGAGACAGTATTGTTTAGCAATCAGCCCCAGCATTTT. This codes for CASETVLFSNQPQHF.

This clone was seen more than once but under ten times. V gene TRBV5-6 combines with J gene TRBJ2-5; no clear D. The CDR3 runs 13 residues. Trimming removed 3 bases from V and 2 bases from J, with 8 bases in between. Germline lookup yields CDR1 SGHDT and CDR2 YYEEEE. The CDR3 DNA reads TGTGCCAGCAGCTCGACCGGGCAAGAGACCCAGTACTTC. Encoded protein: CASSSTGQETQYF.

This clone was detected only a few times. The V and J genes are TRBV19 and TRBJ2-1; 11 nucleotides match TRBD2. The length of the CDR3 is 16 residues. The germline V gene has CDR1 LNHDA and CDR2 SQIVND (reference sequence). V was pared by 7 bases and J by 4 bases, with 9 bases of the junction left unmatched. The CDR3 region is CASKVLAGATYNEQFF. CDR3 bases: TGTGCCAGTAAGGTACTAGCGGGAGCCACTTACAATGAGCAGTTCTTC.

This clone was observed a few times. The CDR3 DNA sequence: TGTGCCAGCAGCAACGGGACAGGGGGCCTCTATGGCTACACCTTC. Amino acid sequence: CASSNGTGGLYGYTF. V and J are TRBV21-1 and TRBJ1-2; TRBD1 is taken as the D call from the table, unchecked against the DNA. TRBV21-1 constitutes a pseudogene. This CDR3 contains 15 residues.

The genes are TRBV5-4 and TRBJ2-6; D is uncertain. Per the germline V gene, CDR1 is SGHNT and CDR2 is YYREEE (reference sequence). V was pared by 3 bases and J by 3 bases, with 10 bases between. CDR3 length: 15 residues. The CDR3 protein is CASSSLFRGANVLTF. Here the CDR3 DNA reads TGTGCCAGCAGCTCCCTCTTTCGTGGGGCCAACGTCCTGACTTTC.

The rearrangement links TRBV6-5 to TRBJ1-1; tentatively, D is TRBD1 (5 bases). Germline V lookup: CDR1 MNHEY, CDR2 SVGAGI. V lost 5 bases to trimming and J lost 6 bases, with 7 bases between them. The CDR3 runs 11 residues. The CDR3 here is CASSQGPEAFF. The CDR3 DNA is TGTGCCAGCAGTCAGGGTCCTGAAGCTTTCTTT.

This clone was seen a few times. The CDR3, as DNA: TGTGCCAGCAGCCCGACTAGCGGGAGTACAGATACGCAGTATTTT. Amino acids: CASSPTSGSTDTQYF. This chain uses TRBV5-6 with TRBJ2-3; 12 nucleotides match TRBD2. The CDR3 is 15 amino acids. Germline CDR1 SGHDT, CDR2 YYEEEE. V lost 4 bases to trimming and J lost 3 bases; unmatched junction nucleotides: 3.

V and J are TRBV30 and TRBJ2-7; 8 bases align to TRBD1. The CDR3 runs 15 residues. V trimming: 0 bases; J trimming: 0 bases; junction bases outside the gene matches: 4. CDR1 GTSNPN and CDR2 SVGIG come from the germline V gene (reference sequence). The DNA of the CDR3 is TGTGCCTGGAGTGTAGGGACAGGTAGCTCCTACGAGCAGTACTTC. The encoded protein is CAWSVGTGSSYEQYF. Drawing the rest from reference TRBV30 and TRBJ2-7, the complete variable domain is SQTIHQWPATLVQPVGSPLSLECTVEGTSNPNLYWYRQAAGRGLQLLFYSVGIGQISSEVPQNLSASRPQDRQFILSSKKLLLSDSGFYLCAWSVGTGSSYEQYFGPGTRLTVT.

The table lists this clone with a few counts. The CDR3 loop is CASRQTLSYEQYF. CDR3 nucleotide sequence: TGTGCCAGCCGACAGACACTTTCCTACGAGCAGTACTTC. This chain joins TRBV28 and TRBJ2-7, with D possibly being TRBD1 (5 bases). Trimming stripped 8 bases from V and 1 base from J, with 12 bases between. Germline CDR1 and CDR2: MDHEN and SYDVKM. The CDR3 has 13 amino acids.

V gene TRBV9 combines with J gene TRBJ1-4; 7 nucleotides line up with TRBD1. V trimming: 3 bases; J trimming: 5 bases; junction bases outside the gene matches: 7. This CDR3 comprises 15 residues. CDR1 and CDR2 (germline): SGDLS, YYNGEE. The CDR3 is CASSASGTVNEKLFF. CDR3 nucleotide sequence: TGTGCCAGCAGCGCCTCCGGGACAGTCAATGAAAAACTGTTTTTT.

The V call is TRBV7-9, the J call TRBJ2-7; 9 positions agree with TRBD1. V lost 5 bases to trimming and J lost 3 bases; unmatched junction nucleotides: 5. The germline gives CDR1 SEHNR, CDR2 FQNEAQ (reference sequence). The length of the CDR3 is 14 residues. Here the CDR3 DNA reads TGTGCCAGCAGCCCACAGGACAGGGGCTACGAGCAGTACTTC. Protein sequence: CASSPQDRGYEQYF. Complete variable domain (other parts from reference TRBV7-9 and TRBJ2-7): DTGVSQNPRHKITKRGQNVTFRCDPISEHNRLYWYRQTLGQGPEFLTYFQNEAQLEKSRLLSDRFSAERPKGSFSTLEIQRTEQGDSAMYLCASSPQDRGYEQYFGPGTRLTVT.

This clone was counted between two and nine times. The V and J genes are TRBV10-3 and TRBJ2-7; TRBD2 matches 13 bases. The V segment lost 7 bases and the J segment 3 bases; nucleotides outside the gene matches: 6. Germline V gene data show CDR1 as ENHRY and CDR2 as SYGVKD. The CDR3 totals 15 residues. The CDR3 coding sequence is TGTGCCATCACAAGGACTAGCGGGAGTAACTACGAGCAGTACTTC. It translates to CAITRTSGSNYEQYF.

The V call is TRBV27, the J call TRBJ1-4; the match to TRBD1 covers 7 bases. This CDR3 is built from 15 residues. From germline, CDR1 is MNHEY and CDR2 SMNVEV (reference sequence). Trimming took 5 bases from V and 5 from J; bases not matched to a gene: 8. CDR3 sequence: CASSARDRQNEKLFF. The DNA of the CDR3 is TGTGCCAGCAGTGCTCGGGACAGACAAAATGAAAAACTGTTTTTT.

Concerning this clone itself: This may come from a read error, since a much larger clone is one base off. The chain links TRBV6-1 to TRBJ2-7, with 7 nucleotides matching TRBD2. The length of the CDR3 is 14 residues. After removal of 7 bases from V and 0 bases from J, the junction contained 6 bases not matched to a gene. Germline V gene sequence: CDR1 MNHNS, CDR2 SASEGT. DNA for the CDR3: TGTGCCAGCAACCTAGCGGAGGGCTCCTACGAGCAGTACTTC. It codes for CASNLAEGSYEQYF.